A selection of T cell receptor beta chains follows, all from one sample in a study of T-cell reconstitution after alpha-beta-depleted transplantation in children. MiXCR, run by TCRdb on the PCR reads, gives a single entry per CDR3 protein. Altogether around 190,000 distinct CDR3 sequences are present, approximately 6.9% being singletons, with the ten largest covering about 6%. The sequences come from PBMCs, collected before TCRalphabeta/CD19-depleted stem cell transplant. Source of these receptors: a boy aged 2-15 years with acute lymphoblastic leukemia, due to receive a stem cell transplant. CDR3s include the opening cysteine and the closing phenylalanine or tryptophan. The D gene is left open where the match is weak. Clone size is given for some rows only: seen once, a few or many times, or a class if the clone is expanded.

j_call clone_size d_call cdr3_length v_call cdr3_nt cdr3_aa
TRBJ2-7 NA NA 14 TRBV30 TGTGCCTGGAGTGGAGAGACCAGAACCTACGAGCAGTACTTC CAWSGETRTYEQYF
TRBJ2-3 NA NA 16 TRBV14 TGTGCCAGCAGCCAAGGAGGGACCCCCGGAACAGATACGCAGTATTTT CASSQGGTPGTDTQYF
TRBJ2-6 many NA 13 TRBV6-2/TRBV6-3 TGTGCCAGCAGTACGTCTGGGGCCAACGTCCTGACTTTC CASSTSGANVLTF
TRBJ2-3 many TRBD2 17 TRBV6-2/TRBV6-3 TGTGCCAGCAGTTACTCTGGGACTAGCGGGGTCACAGATACGCAGTATTTT CASSYSGTSGVTDTQYF
TRBJ2-1 NA TRBD2 15 TRBV28 TGTGCCAGCAGTTTCCTGGCGGGAGCCGCCGGTGAGCAGTTCTTC CASSFLAGAAGEQFF
TRBJ2-2 few TRBD2 18 TRBV12-5 TGTGCTAGTGGTTTGATTCCGACTAGCGGGAGCCCTCCCGGGGAGCTGTTTTTT CASGLIPTSGSPPGELFF
TRBJ2-7 many TRBD1 14 TRBV3-1 TGTGCCAGCAGCTTCCGGGACAGGGCCTACGAGCAGTACTTC CASSFRDRAYEQYF
TRBJ1-3 few NA 15 TRBV5-1 TGCGCCAGCAGCTTGGCCGGGGGAACTGGAAACACCATATATTTT CASSLAGGTGNTIYF
TRBJ2-7 many NA 12 TRBV2 TGTGCCAGCAGTGAGATGTCCTACGAGCAGTACTTC CASSEMSYEQYF
TRBJ2-1 few NA 15 TRBV2 TGTGCCAGCAGAAGCGGGTTAATCTCCTACAATGAGCAGTTCTTC CASRSGLISYNEQFF
TRBJ2-7 many TRBD1 14 TRBV7-2 TGTGCCAGCAGCTCGGACAGGGGACACTACGAGCAGTACTTC CASSSDRGHYEQYF
TRBJ1-1 many NA 14 TRBV7-6 TGTGCCAGCAGCCTCAAAGCCCCCAACACTGAAGCTTTCTTT CASSLKAPNTEAFF
TRBJ2-1 many TRBD1 16 TRBV12-3/TRBV12-4 TGTGCCAGCAGCTTTTCCGGGACAGAACGAGACAATGAGCAGTTCTTC CASSFSGTERDNEQFF
TRBJ1-1 many NA 13 TRBV12-3/TRBV12-4 TGTGCCAGCAGTGCCGACAGCTTATATGAAGCTTTCTTT CASSADSLYEAFF
TRBJ1-5 few NA 14 TRBV2 TGTGCCAGCAGTGAAGCGCTGAGGGGTCAGCCCCAGCATTTT CASSEALRGQPQHF
TRBJ2-1 many NA 12 TRBV28 TGTGCCAGCAGACCGGATTACAATGAGCAGTTCTTC CASRPDYNEQFF
TRBJ2-7 many NA 11 TRBV12-3/TRBV12-4 TGTGCCAGCAGTTTAGTTTCCGAGCAGTACTTC CASSLVSEQYF
TRBJ2-7 many NA 12 TRBV7-2 TGTGCCAGCAGCCCGGGCCCCTACGAGCAGTACTTC CASSPGPYEQYF
TRBJ1-1 NA TRBD1 11 TRBV20-1 TGCAGGACAGGGGGGAACACTGAAGCTTTCTTT CRTGGNTEAFF
TRBJ1-2 NA NA 16 TRBV2 TGTGCCAGCAGTGAACCCTCAGGAGAGGTCGTCGATGGCTACACCTTC CASSEPSGEVVDGYTF
TRBJ1-5 many NA 16 TRBV5-5 TGTGCCAGCAGCGGGGGGACTTCTAATAGCAATCAGCCCCAGCATTTT CASSGGTSNSNQPQHF
TRBJ2-7 NA NA 12 TRBV5-5 TGTGCCAGCAGCATCCCCCCTCACGAGCAGTACTTC CASSIPPHEQYF
TRBJ2-5 many TRBD2 16 TRBV7-2 TGTGCCAGCAGCTTCACGCTAGCGGGGGACCAAGAGACCCAGTACTTC CASSFTLAGDQETQYF
TRBJ2-4 many NA 15 TRBV28 TGTGCCAGCACCAACCTTCGGGGGACCAAAAACATTCAGTACTTC CASTNLRGTKNIQYF